Presented here are 12 T cell receptor beta chains from one specimen sequenced in a study of shared clonotypes between healthy human individuals. Generated by immunoSEQ multiplex PCR, the TCRdb table keeps only in-frame clones and is missing some. Of roughly 2,000,000 clones in the sample, approximately 94% were seen once. Positive CCR7 selection of CD45RO-negative cells yielded the naive CD8 cells, and terminally differentiated effector memory CD45RA+ cells were excluded. Sequencing was done on a sample of naive CD8+ T cells sorted from blood. All receptors derive from a man aged 18 to 29 in good health.

V gene TRBV10-2 combines with J gene TRBJ2-1; TRBD2 matches at 9 bases. Germline CDR1 reads WSHSY; CDR2 reads SAAADI. The CDR3 loop spans 16 amino acids. After removal of 3 bases from V and 7 bases from J, the junction contained 10 bases not matched to a gene. The CDR3 region has the DNA TGCGCCAGCAGTGACTTAGCGGGAGCGGTGGGGAATGAGCAGTTCTTC. Encoded protein: CASSDLAGAVGNEQFF.

This clone was seen just once. V usage is TRBV10-2 and J usage is TRBJ1-4; the match to TRBD1 covers 9 bases. Trimming cost V 3 bases and J 3 bases; bases outside gene matches: 11. This CDR3 has 18 residues. Germline V CDR1 and CDR2: WSHSY, SAAADI. CDR3 sequence: CASSEGPNRGQANEKLFF. CDR3 bases: TGCGCCAGCAGTGAAGGTCCGAACAGGGGGCAAGCTAATGAAAAACTGTTTTTT.

V is TRBV7-9 and J is TRBJ2-7; D possibly corresponds to TRBD1 (5 bases). Trimming left V 4 bases short and J 2 bases short, with 12 bases between. In germline, CDR1 is SEHNR, CDR2 FQNEAQ (reference sequence). The CDR3 spans 14 residues. In nucleotides, the CDR3 is TGTGCCAGCAGCTCATTTGGGGCCCCCTACGAGCAGTACTTC. Protein: CASSSFGAPYEQYF.

CDR3 amino acids: CASSQDFSSTDTQYF. The CDR3 nucleotides are TGCGCCAGCAGCCAAGACTTCTCTAGCACAGATACGCAGTATTTT. V gene TRBV4-3 combines with J gene TRBJ2-3; D unclear. The V gene's germline CDR1 is LGHNA and CDR2 YSLEER. The CDR3 loop spans 15 amino acids. With 0 bases removed from V and 0 bases from J, the gap between germline ends came to 7 bases.

This clone was counted between two and nine times. The J gene is TRBJ1-1, the V gene TRBV4-1; TRBD1 matches at 7 bases. The CDR3 covers 14 residues. Germline-derived CDR1 and CDR2 are MGHRA and YSYEKL. Unmatched junction bases numbered 9, after V lost 4 bases and J lost 7 bases. CDR3 DNA sequence: TGCGCCAGCAGCCGAGAGGGGGCGTTGATTGAAGCTTTCTTT. Translation gives CASSREGALIEAFF.

The J gene is TRBJ2-1, the V gene TRBV11-2, with unresolved D. Per the germline V gene, CDR1 is SGHAT and CDR2 is FQNNGV. Trimming removed 3 bases from V and 10 bases from J, with 13 bases in between. The length of the CDR3 is 13 residues. Written as DNA, the CDR3 is TGTGCCAGCAGCTTCATGGAGAGCAACGAGCAGTTCTTC. Translation gives CASSFMESNEQFF.

The J gene is TRBJ2-1, the V gene TRBV6-1, with 8 bases aligning to TRBD2. V was pared by 2 bases and J by 10 bases, with 7 bases of the junction left unmatched. Germline CDR1 MNHNS, CDR2 SASEGT. CDR3 length equals 14 residues. The DNA for the CDR3 is TGTGCCAGCAGTGAACTCCCGCGGGAGGACGAGCAGTTCTTC. It encodes CASSELPREDEQFF.

The genes are TRBV19 and TRBJ2-7; TRBD2 is a possible D gene (5 bases). V lost 1 base to trimming and J lost 0 bases, with 10 bases between them. The CDR3 covers 15 residues. Germline assignment: CDR1 LNHDA and CDR2 SQIVND (reference sequence). CDR3 sequence: CASSIGSASSYEQYF. In nucleotides, the CDR3 is TGTGCCAGTAGTATAGGTAGCGCGAGCTCCTACGAGCAGTACTTC.

The rearrangement joins TRBV29-1 to TRBJ2-5; 11 nucleotides align to TRBD2. Looked up from germline, CDR1 is SQVTM and CDR2 is ANQGSEA. V was pared by 5 bases and J by 4 bases, with 27 bases of the junction left unmatched. This CDR3 is 21 amino acids long. The DNA for the CDR3 is TGCAGCGTTTACACAGGGTTAACGAGTAGACTAGCGGGGAGGTATGGAGAGACCCAGTACTTC. Protein sequence: CSVYTGLTSRLAGRYGETQYF.

The chain has TRBV27 and TRBJ2-4; TRBD1 or TRBD2 may be the D gene (6 bases each). This CDR3 is 18 amino acids long. Trimming left V 3 bases short and J 0 bases short, with 18 bases between. Looked up from germline, CDR1 is MNHEY and CDR2 is SMNVEV (reference sequence). The CDR3 coding sequence is TGTGCCAGCAGTTTGTTGGGCGTTGGGGGGCCAGCCAAAAACATTCAGTACTTC. Translation: CASSLLGVGGPAKNIQYF.

Notes on this clone: Other DNA sequences within the sample encode an identical CDR3. Here the CDR3 reads CASSWTGGYEQYF. Written as DNA, the CDR3 is TGTGCCAGCAGCTGGACAGGGGGGTACGAGCAGTACTTC. This chain connects TRBV5-8 to TRBJ2-7; 10 positions agree with TRBD1. The germline V gene encodes CDR1 SGHTS and CDR2 YDEGEE. The CDR3 is 13 amino acids. Trimming cost V 3 bases and J 4 bases; bases outside gene matches: 1.

This clone was detected only once. Distinct nucleotide sequences in the sample also encode this CDR3. The chain couples TRBV10-1 to TRBJ2-2; D gene uncertain. This CDR3 is 12 amino acids long. Germline CDR1 reads WNHNN; CDR2 reads SYGVQD (reference sequence). Trimming cost V 0 bases and J 5 bases, with 1 base left between them. CDR3 sequence reads: CASSESTGELFF. DNA for the CDR3: TGCGCCAGCAGTGAGTCGACCGGGGAGCTGTTTTTT.